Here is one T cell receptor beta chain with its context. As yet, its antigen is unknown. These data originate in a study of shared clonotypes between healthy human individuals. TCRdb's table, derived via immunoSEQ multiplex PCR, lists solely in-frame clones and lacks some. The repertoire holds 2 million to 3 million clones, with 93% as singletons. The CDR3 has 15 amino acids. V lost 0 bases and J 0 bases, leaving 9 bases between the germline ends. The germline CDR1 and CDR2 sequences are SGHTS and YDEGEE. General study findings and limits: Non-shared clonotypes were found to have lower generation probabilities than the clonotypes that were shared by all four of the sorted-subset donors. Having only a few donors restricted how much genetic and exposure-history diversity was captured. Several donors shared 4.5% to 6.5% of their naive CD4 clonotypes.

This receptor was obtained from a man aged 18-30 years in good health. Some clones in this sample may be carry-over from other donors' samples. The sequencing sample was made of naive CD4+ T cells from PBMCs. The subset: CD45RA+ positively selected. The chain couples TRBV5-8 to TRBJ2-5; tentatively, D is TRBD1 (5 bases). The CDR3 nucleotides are TGTGCCAGCAGCTTGGCGTGGGGCCACCAAGAGACCCAGTACTTC. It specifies CASSLAWGHQETQYF.